These T cell receptor beta chains were read from a single sample in a study of blood T cell repertoires in COVID-19. Using immunoSEQ multiplex PCR, the repertoire was profiled, and TCRdb retains in-frame clones only, with some absent. The profile shows some 250,000 clones, approximately 90% of them singletons. Sequences were obtained from peripheral blood. The receptors here all came from a man aged 60 to 75 who had recovered from COVID-19. The CDR3 runs from the conserved cysteine through the conserved F or W. D genes are given only for firm matches. Some rows mark clone size as missing; the rest say once, few, many or name a class of expanded clone.

abundance: few; j_gene: TRBJ1-1; d_gene: -; v_gene: TRBV5-1; CDR3aa: CASSLSTVNTEAFF; CDR3nt: TGCGCCAGCAGCTTGTCTACGGTGAACACTGAAGCTTTCTTT
abundance: -; j_gene: TRBJ1-2; d_gene: TRBD1; v_gene: TRBV7-2; CDR3aa: CASSWGQLRKYGYTF; CDR3nt: TGTGCCAGCAGCTGGGGACAGCTGAGAAAGTATGGCTACACCTTC
abundance: -; j_gene: TRBJ2-7; d_gene: -; v_gene: TRBV4-1; CDR3aa: CASSRTDYEQYF; CDR3nt: TGCGCCAGCAGTCGGACAGATTACGAGCAGTACTTC
abundance: -; j_gene: TRBJ1-2; d_gene: -; v_gene: TRBV18; CDR3aa: CASSPQQDRVSGGYTF; CDR3nt: TGTGCCAGCTCACCCCAACAGGACCGGGTCAGTGGAGGCTACACCTTC
abundance: -; j_gene: TRBJ1-2; d_gene: TRBD1; v_gene: TRBV28; CDR3aa: CASSLGTGIYGYTF; CDR3nt: TGTGCCAGCAGTTTGGGGACAGGGATATATGGCTACACCTTC
abundance: -; j_gene: TRBJ2-2; d_gene: -; v_gene: TRBV6-5; CDR3aa: CASRSQGIGELFF; CDR3nt: TGTGCCAGCAGATCACAGGGAATCGGGGAGCTGTTTTTT
abundance: -; j_gene: TRBJ1-1; d_gene: -; v_gene: TRBV27; CDR3aa: CASSFGGGAEAFF; CDR3nt: TGTGCCAGCAGTTTCGGGGGGGGTGCGGAAGCTTTCTTT
abundance: -; j_gene: TRBJ1-3; d_gene: -; v_gene: TRBV29-1; CDR3aa: CSVEVAPGQSSGNTIYF; CDR3nt: TGCAGCGTTGAAGTTGCTCCAGGTCAAAGCTCTGGAAACACCATATATTTT
abundance: -; j_gene: TRBJ1-2; d_gene: -; v_gene: TRBV5-1; CDR3aa: CASSLVGTPNYGYTF; CDR3nt: TGCGCCAGCAGCTTGGTTGGGACACCTAACTATGGCTACACCTTC
abundance: -; j_gene: TRBJ2-2; d_gene: TRBD1; v_gene: TRBV2; CDR3aa: CASSRQGQGNTGELFF; CDR3nt: TGTGCCAGCAGCCGCCAGGGACAGGGGAACACCGGGGAGCTGTTTTTT
abundance: once; j_gene: TRBJ2-1; d_gene: -; v_gene: TRBV19; CDR3aa: CASSIRYNEQFF; CDR3nt: TGTGCCAGTAGTATCCGCTACAATGAGCAGTTCTTC
abundance: -; j_gene: TRBJ2-2; d_gene: -; v_gene: TRBV5-6; CDR3aa: CASSFIAPAGHTGELFF; CDR3nt: TGTGCCAGCAGCTTTATAGCGCCGGCGGGTCACACCGGGGAGCTGTTTTTT
abundance: many; j_gene: TRBJ2-7; d_gene: -; v_gene: TRBV6-6; CDR3aa: CASSRTGQGRGYEQYF; CDR3nt: TGTGCCAGCAGTCGAACGGGCCAGGGGCGAGGCTACGAGCAGTACTTC
abundance: -; j_gene: TRBJ1-1; d_gene: -; v_gene: TRBV6-2/TRBV6-3; CDR3aa: CASSRPGLVTEAFF; CDR3nt: TGTGCCAGCAGCCGCCCGGGGTTGGTCACTGAAGCTTTCTTT
abundance: -; j_gene: TRBJ1-1; d_gene: -; v_gene: TRBV5-1; CDR3aa: CASSFNSWNTEAFF; CDR3nt: TGCGCCAGCAGCTTCAACAGCTGGAACACTGAAGCTTTCTTT
abundance: -; j_gene: TRBJ2-1; d_gene: TRBD1; v_gene: TRBV25-1; CDR3aa: CASELAGTGRGNEQFF; CDR3nt: TGTGCCAGCGAATTAGCCGGGACAGGGCGGGGCAATGAGCAGTTCTTC
abundance: -; j_gene: TRBJ2-3; d_gene: -; v_gene: TRBV7-9; CDR3aa: CASSSPRGDTQYF; CDR3nt: TGTGCCAGCAGCTCTCCCCGGGGTGATACGCAGTATTTT
abundance: -; j_gene: TRBJ1-2; d_gene: -; v_gene: TRBV11-2; CDR3aa: CASSSWQGVGYTF; CDR3nt: TGTGCCAGCAGCTCTTGGCAGGGCGTAGGCTACACCTTC
abundance: -; j_gene: TRBJ1-2; d_gene: TRBD1; v_gene: TRBV6-2/TRBV6-3; CDR3aa: CASSYPGQGPLRYGYTF; CDR3nt: TGTGCCAGCAGTTACCCGGGACAGGGGCCGCTTCGGTATGGCTACACCTTC
abundance: once; j_gene: TRBJ2-7; d_gene: -; v_gene: TRBV27; CDR3aa: CASSLSRVSGEQYF; CDR3nt: TGTGCCAGCAGTTTAAGCAGGGTATCGGGCGAGCAGTACTTC
abundance: -; j_gene: TRBJ2-3; d_gene: -; v_gene: TRBV19; CDR3aa: CASSMRVDRTRTDTQYF; CDR3nt: TGTGCCAGTAGTATGAGGGTCGACAGGACCCGCACAGATACGCAGTATTTT
abundance: -; j_gene: TRBJ1-5; d_gene: TRBD1; v_gene: TRBV15; CDR3aa: CATSRGPGQGAANQPQHF; CDR3nt: TGTGCCACCAGCAGAGGCCCGGGACAGGGGGCAGCAAATCAGCCCCAGCATTTT
abundance: -; j_gene: TRBJ1-5; d_gene: -; v_gene: TRBV6-5; CDR3aa: CATSKGFNQPQHF; CDR3nt: TGTGCCACAAGCAAGGGGTTTAATCAGCCCCAGCATTTT
abundance: -; j_gene: TRBJ2-2; d_gene: TRBD2; v_gene: TRBV12-5; CDR3aa: CASGLPTALAGDSNTGELFF; CDR3nt: TGTGCTAGTGGTTTGCCAACCGCCCTAGCGGGGGACTCGAACACCGGGGAGCTGTTTTTT
abundance: -; j_gene: TRBJ2-3; d_gene: TRBD2; v_gene: TRBV9; CDR3aa: CASSVDSISGGGTDTQYF; CDR3nt: TGTGCCAGCAGCGTAGACTCAATTAGCGGGGGCGGTACAGATACGCAGTATTTT
abundance: few; j_gene: TRBJ2-7; d_gene: TRBD2; v_gene: TRBV29-1; CDR3aa: CSVESSGGGYEQYF; CDR3nt: TGCAGCGTTGAATCTAGCGGGGGGGGATACGAGCAGTACTTC
abundance: -; j_gene: TRBJ2-4; d_gene: TRBD2; v_gene: TRBV7-2; CDR3aa: CASSFGGGAIQYF; CDR3nt: TGTGCCAGCAGCTTCGGCGGGGGGGCGATTCAGTACTTC
abundance: -; j_gene: TRBJ1-4; d_gene: -; v_gene: TRBV10-3; CDR3aa: CAINQGPTNEKLFF; CDR3nt: TGTGCCATCAACCAGGGGCCTACTAATGAAAAACTGTTTTTT
abundance: -; j_gene: TRBJ1-6; d_gene: TRBD1; v_gene: TRBV5-6; CDR3aa: CASSGDSRNSPLHF; CDR3nt: TGTGCCAGCAGCGGGGACAGTAGGAATTCACCCCTCCACTTT
abundance: -; j_gene: TRBJ1-5; d_gene: -; v_gene: TRBV5-1; CDR3aa: CASSRDKNQPQHF; CDR3nt: TGCGCCAGCAGCCGGGACAAGAATCAGCCCCAGCATTTT